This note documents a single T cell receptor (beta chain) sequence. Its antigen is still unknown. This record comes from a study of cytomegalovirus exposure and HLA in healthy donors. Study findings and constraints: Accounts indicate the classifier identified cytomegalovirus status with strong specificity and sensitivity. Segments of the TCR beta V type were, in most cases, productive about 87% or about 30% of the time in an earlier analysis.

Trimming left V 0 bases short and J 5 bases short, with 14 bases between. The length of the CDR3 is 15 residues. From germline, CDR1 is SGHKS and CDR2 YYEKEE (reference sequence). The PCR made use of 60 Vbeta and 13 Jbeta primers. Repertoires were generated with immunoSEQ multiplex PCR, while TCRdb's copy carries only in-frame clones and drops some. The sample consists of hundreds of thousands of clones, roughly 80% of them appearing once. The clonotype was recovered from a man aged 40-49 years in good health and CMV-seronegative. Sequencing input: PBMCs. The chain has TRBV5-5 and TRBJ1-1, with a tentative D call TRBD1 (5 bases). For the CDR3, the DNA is TGTGCCAGCAGCTTGGGCATCAGGGAGGATACTGAAGCTTTCTTT. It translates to CASSLGIREDTEAFF.